This T cell receptor (beta chain) was recovered during a study of blood T cell repertoires in COVID-19. Study-level information: From T cells, B-cell-depleted T cells, or PBMCs came the material, which was cDNA or gDNA.

TCRdb keeps only in-frame clones here, not all; method: immunoSEQ multiplex PCR. The data contain 75,000 to 100,000 clones, 75% to 85% of them singletons. The ends lost 4 bases at V and 7 bases at J; junction bases unmatched: 11. The CDR3 contains 15 residues. Per the germline V gene, CDR1 is SGHNT and CDR2 is YYREEE (reference sequence). The rearrangement links TRBV5-4 to TRBJ2-1, with 7 nucleotides matching TRBD2. The sequenced sample was peripheral blood. The receptor was derived from a woman of 80 years or more with acute or convalescent COVID-19. The CDR3 DNA follows: TGTGCCAGCAGCCTTTTGCTCGGGGACTATAATGAGCAGTTCTTC. It is translated as CASSLLLGDYNEQFF.